This TCR beta chain comes out of a study of cytomegalovirus exposure and HLA in healthy donors. The CDR3 covers 14 residues. V shed 6 bases, J shed 8 bases, and the junction held 6 bases outside the gene matches. CDR1 is MNHNS, CDR2 SASEGT, per germline. Study findings and constraints: Only CMV serostatus was available as immune exposure information. Reportedly, diagnosis of cytomegalovirus status by the classifier showed high specificity and sensitivity. The study recorded 160 or so TCR beta chains that were cytomegalovirus-associated.

Of note for this clone: Its antigen is not identified.

The PCR contained 60 Vbeta and 13 Jbeta primers. TCRdb's copy holds only in-frame clones and misses some; the assay was immunoSEQ multiplex PCR. Of approximately 200,000 clones in the sample, approximately 78% were seen once. V gene TRBV6-1 combines with J gene TRBJ1-6, with 8 bases identical to TRBD1. The clonotype originates from a woman between 50 and 59 years old in good health and CMV-seropositive. The source material was PBMCs. The CDR3 nucleotides read TGTGCCAGCAGCGGACAGGGCAGGGATTCACCCCTCCACTTT. This gives the protein CASSGQGRDSPLHF.